Below are 32 T cell receptor beta chains sequenced from a single sample in a study of memory CD4+ T cells and cytomegalovirus serostatus. Sequenced by immunoSEQ multiplex PCR; TCRdb stores in-frame clones only, minus some. The repertoire has 84,000 or so clones, 65% to 85% of them found once; the top ten carry nearly 0.8%. Single viable CD3+CD4+CD8-CD45RO+ cells were sorted as the memory CD4+ T cells. Source material: memory CD4+ T cells from blood. These receptors came from an adult in good health and CMV-seronegative.

The rearrangement uses TRBV7-8 and TRBJ1-5; 7 nucleotides agree with TRBD1. The V and J ends lost 2 bases and 3 bases, in that order; junction bases with no gene match: 7. The CDR3 has 16 residues. Per germline, CDR1 SGHVS and CDR2 FQNEAQ. The CDR3 protein is CASSLFSGGINQPQHF. The CDR3 DNA reads TGTGCCAGCAGCTTATTTTCAGGGGGAATCAATCAGCCCCAGCATTTT.

This clone was seen only once. The V gene is TRBV27, the J gene TRBJ2-7; D possibly corresponds to TRBD1 (6 bases). Germline CDR1 and CDR2: MNHEY and SMNVEV (reference sequence). V dropped 4 bases and J dropped 5 bases, with 15 bases sitting between them. CDR3 length: 14 amino acids. DNA of the CDR3: TGTGCCAGCAGTTCTTACTACAGGGCCCACGAGCAGTACTTC. Translating gives CASSSYYRAHEQYF.

The CDR3 here is CAWTATGNTIYF. The CDR3 coding sequence is TGTGCCTGGACAGCTACCGGAAACACCATATATTTT. The chain couples TRBV30 to TRBJ1-3; D remains unclear. Germline V CDR1 and CDR2: GTSNPN, SVGIG (reference sequence). The CDR3 spans 12 residues. With 4 bases removed from V and 4 bases from J, the gap between germline ends came to 8 bases.

This chain connects TRBV4-3 to TRBJ2-7; no reliable D call. The ends were cut back, 0 bases at V and 2 bases at J, with 8 bases in the middle. This CDR3 is 14 amino acids long. Germline-derived CDR1 and CDR2 are LGHNA and YSLEER. CDR3 coding DNA: TGCGCCAGCAGCCAAGATTATGCAGCCTACGAGCAGTACTTC. It codes for CASSQDYAAYEQYF.

This chain uses TRBV6-4 with TRBJ2-1, with TRBD2 matching over 10 bases. J was trimmed by 4 bases and V by 5 bases; bases with no gene match: 5. The CDR3 contains 15 residues. CDR1 MRHNA and CDR2 SNTAGT come from the germline V gene. CDR3 DNA sequence: TGTGCCAGCAGTTATATAGCGGGGGGATACAATGAGCAGTTCTTC. Translated, it gives CASSYIAGGYNEQFF.

This sequence joins TRBV7-3 and TRBJ1-1; 7 bases match TRBD1. This CDR3 region has 15 residues. Germline-derived CDR1 and CDR2 are SGHTA and FQGTGA. J was trimmed by 3 bases and V by 0 bases; bases with no gene match: 4. The CDR3 coding sequence is TGTGCCAGCAGCTTAACGCGGGACAGCTACACTGAAGCTTTCTTT. Translation: CASSLTRDSYTEAFF.

The chain couples TRBV7-9 to TRBJ1-2, with TRBD1 matching over 10 bases. The CDR3 length is 15 residues. Germline V gives CDR1 SEHNR, CDR2 FQNEAQ (reference sequence). Losses at the gene ends were 1 base for V and 4 bases for J; bases not matched to a gene: 3. The DNA for the CDR3 is TGTGCCAGCAGCTTAGAAGGGGACAGGGGCTATGGCTACACCTTC. Protein: CASSLEGDRGYGYTF.

The chain has TRBV6-6 and TRBJ1-6; D uncertain. Germline-derived CDR1 and CDR2 are MNHNY and SVGAGI (reference sequence). The CDR3 has 15 residues. V was shortened by 6 bases and J by 6 bases, with 15 bases between the two germline ends. The CDR3 loop is CASSLVRSFNSPLHF. Written as DNA, the CDR3 is TGTGCCAGCAGCCTCGTCCGGTCGTTTAATTCACCCCTCCACTTT.

The chain joins TRBV2 to TRBJ1-6; D may be TRBD1 (5 bases). The V and J ends lost 6 bases and 0 bases respectively, with 15 bases between them. This CDR3 spans 17 amino acids. Germline values: CDR1 SNHLY, CDR2 FYNNEI. In nucleotides, the CDR3 is TGTGCCAGCAGCGAGGTTGGGGCTAGCTCCTATAATTCACCCCTCCACTTT. Protein product: CASSEVGASSYNSPLHF.

This sequence joins TRBV6-6 and TRBJ2-1, with D unresolved. Between the trimmed V and J ends, which lost 5 bases and 4 bases, there was a span of 9 bases. The length of the CDR3 is 13 residues. Germline CDR1 reads MNHNY; CDR2 reads SVGAGI (reference sequence). The DNA of the CDR3 is TGTGCCAGCAGTACCGGGTCATACAATGAGCAGTTCTTC. It encodes CASSTGSYNEQFF.

The gene calls are TRBV7-9 and TRBJ1-5; D unresolved. The germline V gene has CDR1 SEHNR and CDR2 FQNEAQ (reference sequence). The CDR3 contains 18 residues. V was clipped by 5 bases and J by 3 bases, with 23 bases between them. CDR3 sequence: CASSLAGSGGWYNQPQHF. The CDR3 DNA is TGTGCCAGCAGCCTCGCGGGATCGGGAGGATGGTACAATCAGCCCCAGCATTTT. Full variable domain (outside the CDR3, taken from reference TRBV7-9 and TRBJ1-5): DTGVSQNPRHKITKRGQNVTFRCDPISEHNRLYWYRQTLGQGPEFLTYFQNEAQLEKSRLLSDRFSAERPKGSFSTLEIQRTEQGDSAMYLCASSLAGSGGWYNQPQHFGDGTRLSIL.

The rearrangement links TRBV10-3 to TRBJ1-3; weak D call: TRBD1 (5 bases). Trimming took off 5 bases at V and 4 bases at J, with 21 bases between the two ends. This CDR3 comprises 17 residues. Germline-derived CDR1 and CDR2 are ENHRY and SYGVKD. The CDR3: CAISSTGTGPLGNTIYF. Here the CDR3 DNA reads TGTGCCATCAGTTCCACCGGGACGGGACCTCTCGGAAACACCATATATTTT.

The chain employs TRBV4-3 and TRBJ2-1, with TRBD2 identical over 8 bases. Germline V gives CDR1 LGHNA, CDR2 YSLEER. The V gene end was trimmed by 1 base and the J gene end by 3 bases; junction bases not matched to a gene: 2. This CDR3 comprises 15 residues. DNA of the CDR3: TGCGCCAGCAGCCAAGTTAGCGGGGTCTACAATGAGCAGTTCTTC. This encodes CASSQVSGVYNEQFF.

The V call is TRBV9, the J call TRBJ2-7; no clear D gene. This CDR3 has 12 residues. Per germline, CDR1 SGDLS and CDR2 YYNGEE. Between the trimmed V and J ends, which lost 0 bases and 5 bases, there was a span of 6 bases. This CDR3 is CASSVAIDEQYF. As DNA, the CDR3 is TGTGCCAGCAGCGTAGCTATCGACGAGCAGTACTTC.

The J gene is TRBJ2-7, the V gene TRBV5-4; D might be TRBD1 or TRBD2, each matching 5 bases. With 3 bases removed from V and 0 bases from J, the gap between germline ends came to 16 bases. Per the germline V gene, CDR1 is SGHNT and CDR2 is YYREEE (reference sequence). The CDR3 spans 16 residues. CDR3 protein: CASSYTGLHHSYEQYF. The CDR3 DNA sequence: TGTGCCAGCAGCTATACAGGACTGCACCACTCCTACGAGCAGTACTTC.

The chain carries TRBV18 and TRBJ1-1, with D hard to call. The CDR3 covers 16 residues. Between the trimmed V and J ends, which lost 6 bases and 1 base, there was a span of 18 bases. Germline V gene lookup returns CDR1 KGHSH and CDR2 LQKENI. The CDR3 loop reads CASSPPWAGGNTEAFF. The CDR3 nucleotides are TGTGCCAGCTCCCCCCCGTGGGCTGGTGGGAACACTGAAGCTTTCTTT. Combining the CDR3 with reference TRBV18 and TRBJ1-1 gives the whole variable domain NAGVMQNPRHLVRRRGQEARLRCSPMKGHSHVYWYRQLPEEGLKFMVYLQKENIIDESGMPKERFSAEFPKEGPSILRIQQVVRGDSAAYFCASSPPWAGGNTEAFFGQGTRLTVV.

The chain recombines TRBV6-5 with TRBJ2-3, with 7 bases that match TRBD2. Germline lookup yields CDR1 MNHEY and CDR2 SVGAGI. The length of the CDR3 is 15 residues. Trimming removed 7 bases from V and 1 base from J; junction bases left unmatched: 8. The CDR3 region is CASTRSGVGTDTQYF. For the CDR3, the DNA is TGTGCCAGCACTCGGAGCGGGGTTGGCACAGATACGCAGTATTTT.

The chain carries TRBV19 and TRBJ1-2; D is undetermined. This CDR3 spans 15 amino acids. Germline V CDR1 and CDR2: LNHDA, SQIVND (reference sequence). With 5 bases removed from V and 4 bases from J, the gap between germline ends came to 17 bases. Here the CDR3 DNA reads TGTGCCAGTAGTCCCCTAGGACTGCGGACCTATGGCTACACCTTC. This gives the protein CASSPLGLRTYGYTF.

The genes are TRBV6-5 and TRBJ2-7, with a tentative D call TRBD2 (6 bases). Trimming removed 0 bases from V and 6 bases from J, with 9 bases in between. This CDR3 has 13 residues. The germline V gene has CDR1 MNHEY and CDR2 SVGAGI. The CDR3 DNA follows: TGTGCCAGCAGTTACTCGAGGGGAGGCGAGCAGTACTTC. Its protein is CASSYSRGGEQYF.

The chain has TRBV7-9 and TRBJ2-3; no firm D call. V was cut by 1 base and J by 4 bases, with 12 bases left in between. The germline gives CDR1 SEHNR, CDR2 FQNEAQ (reference sequence). This CDR3 is 15 amino acids long. The CDR3, as DNA: TGTGCCAGCAGCTTAGTGGGGATCCGCGCAGATACGCAGTATTTT. Translation gives CASSLVGIRADTQYF.

This rearrangement joins TRBV6-6 to TRBJ1-5; no definite D call. The germline V and J ends were trimmed by 6 bases and 6 bases, with 18 bases remaining between them. Germline-derived CDR1 and CDR2 are MNHNY and SVGAGI (reference sequence). The CDR3 runs 15 residues. CDR3 nucleotides: TGTGCCAGCAGCCCCGGTGGGGTCCAAGGTCAGCCCCAGCATTTT. It encodes CASSPGGVQGQPQHF.

The V gene is TRBV10-3, the J gene TRBJ1-5, with D possibly being TRBD1 (5 bases). Looked up from germline, CDR1 is ENHRY and CDR2 is SYGVKD. V lost 8 bases to trimming and J lost 5 bases, with 16 bases between them. The CDR3 extends over 14 amino acids. The chain's CDR3 is CAIGRDRGDQPQHF. CDR3 DNA: TGTGCCATCGGTAGGGACCGAGGGGATCAGCCCCAGCATTTT.

This clone was seen once. The chain has TRBV7-6 and TRBJ2-3, with 10 positions matching TRBD2. The V and J ends lost 3 bases and 5 bases, in that order; junction bases with no gene match: 5. Germline V lookup: CDR1 SGHVS, CDR2 FNYEAQ. This CDR3 comprises 15 residues. The CDR3 sequence: CASSFSGLAVDTQYF. CDR3 bases: TGTGCCAGCAGCTTCAGCGGACTAGCGGTAGATACGCAGTATTTT. Filled out from reference TRBV7-6 and TRBJ2-3, the complete variable domain reads GAGVSQSPRYKVTKRGQDVALRCDPISGHVSLYWYRQALGQGPEFLTYFNYEAQQDKSGLPNDRFSAERPEGSISTLTIQRTEQRDSAMYRCASSFSGLAVDTQYFGPGTRLTVL.

The chain carries TRBV6-6 and TRBJ2-7; tentative D call: TRBD1 (5 bases). Germline CDR1 reads MNHNY; CDR2 reads SVGAGI (reference sequence). The CDR3 loop spans 14 amino acids. V lost 2 bases, J lost 2 bases, and 10 bases lay in between. The CDR3 reads CASSYGAGTYEQYF. CDR3 sequence (DNA): TGTGCCAGCAGTTACGGGGCAGGGACCTACGAGCAGTACTTC.

This clone showed up just a few times. J is TRBJ2-7 and V is TRBV6-1, with D tentatively TRBD1 or TRBD2 (5 bases each). Germline V gene lookup returns CDR1 MNHNS and CDR2 SASEGT. CDR3 size: 18 residues. V was trimmed by 0 bases and J by 2 bases, leaving 20 bases between them. The CDR3 sequence: CASSEALTQGTQAYEQYF. CDR3 coding DNA: TGTGCCAGCAGTGAAGCGCTTACCCAAGGGACGCAAGCCTACGAGCAGTACTTC.

The rearrangement uses TRBV10-3 and TRBJ2-7; D is unresolved. Trimming took off 10 bases at V and 5 bases at J, with 18 bases between the two ends. CDR3 length: 13 amino acids. Germline assignment: CDR1 ENHRY and CDR2 SYGVKD. In DNA form, the CDR3 reads TGTGCCACTTTGGACCCTGGGATCCACGAGCAGTACTTC. Translating gives CATLDPGIHEQYF.

The chain combines TRBV19 with TRBJ1-1; 10 bases align to TRBD1. Trimming at V came to 3 bases and at J to 1 base, leaving 5 bases not matched to a gene. The CDR3 is 16 residues long. Germline V lookup: CDR1 LNHDA, CDR2 SQIVND (reference sequence). For the CDR3, the DNA is TGTGCCAGTAGTATGACAGGGGGCCGGAGGAACACTGAAGCTTTCTTT. Its protein product is CASSMTGGRRNTEAFF.

The chain links TRBV7-3 to TRBJ2-2; perhaps TRBD2 as D (6 bases). This CDR3 spans 16 amino acids. Deletions cut 1 base from V and 1 base from J, with 10 bases between. The V gene's germline CDR1 is SGHTA and CDR2 FQGTGA. In DNA, the CDR3 is TGTGCCAGCAGCTTAAATAGGCGGGAGAACACCGGGGAGCTGTTTTTT. Residues: CASSLNRRENTGELFF. The whole variable domain, remainder taken from reference TRBV7-3 and TRBJ2-2, is GAGVSQTPSNKVTEKGKYVELRCDPISGHTALYWYRQSLGQGPEFLIYFQGTGAADDSGLPNDRFFAVRPEGSVSTLKIQRTERGDSAVYLCASSLNRRENTGELFFGEGSRLTVL.

This clone has just a few counts. V usage is TRBV29-1 and J usage is TRBJ1-1; TRBD1 matches at 10 bases. Per the germline V gene, CDR1 is SQVTM and CDR2 is ANQGSEA. V was clipped by 6 bases and J by 4 bases; unmatched bases: 8. The CDR3 runs to 14 residues. DNA for the CDR3: TGCAGCGTAGACGTGGGACAGGGGATCACTGAAGCTTTCTTT. This codes for CSVDVGQGITEAFF.

The chain links TRBV7-2 to TRBJ1-2; TRBD1 might be the D (6 bases). Trimming took off 1 base at V and 6 bases at J, with 9 bases between the two ends. Germline assignment: CDR1 SGHTA and CDR2 FQGNSA. The CDR3 extends over 13 amino acids. CDR3 coding DNA: TGTGCCAGCAGCTTAGTTCCAGGGGATGGCTACACCTTC. It codes for CASSLVPGDGYTF.

This CDR3 reads CASSLVQGNYGYTF. The CDR3 DNA sequence: TGTGCCAGCAGCTTAGTTCAGGGAAACTATGGCTACACCTTC. The chain joins TRBV7-8 to TRBJ1-2, with D tentatively TRBD1 (5 bases). With 1 base removed from V and 2 bases from J, the gap between germline ends came to 8 bases. This CDR3 comprises 14 residues. In germline, CDR1 is SGHVS, CDR2 FQNEAQ. Using reference TRBV7-8 and TRBJ1-2 for the parts outside the CDR3, the full variable domain is GAGVSQSPRYKVAKRGQDVALRCDPISGHVSLFWYQQALGQGPEFLTYFQNEAQLDKSGLPSDRFFAERPEGSVSTLKIQRTQQEDSAVYLCASSLVQGNYGYTFGSGTRLTVV.

The chain links TRBV11-2 to TRBJ1-3; D possibly corresponds to TRBD1 (5 bases). The CDR3 covers 14 residues. Germline V gives CDR1 SGHAT, CDR2 FQNNGV. V was trimmed by 1 base and J by 4 bases, leaving 8 bases between them. The CDR3 bases are TGTGCCAGCAGCTTAGGCAGGGAGGGAAACACCATATATTTT. Its translation is CASSLGREGNTIYF.